The 30 T cell receptor beta chains below all came from one sample that was sequenced in a study of beta chain features in type 1 diabetes. Broader study findings: TCRB CDR3 length was moderately but significantly reduced in all four CD4+ subsets of Type 1 diabetes patients.

The authors reverse transcribed all of the isolated RNA, so sequencing captured expressed TCRB transcripts. The data were produced by immunoSEQ multiplex PCR, yet TCRdb's version contains in-frame clones alone and is incomplete. The sample has some 360,000 clones, 9.6% seen once. No antigen is known for these receptors. Specimen: central memory CD4+ T cells from blood. These receptor sequences come from a man aged 30 to 39 with type 1 diabetes.

Remarks on this clone: A far more abundant clone sits one base away, making this likely a read error. Different DNA sequences within this sample yield the same CDR3. The genes are TRBV4-1 and TRBJ1-4; D unclear. CDR1 is MGHRA, CDR2 YSYEKL, per germline. V was cut by 0 bases and J by 8 bases, with 10 bases left in between. This CDR3 contains 14 residues. CDR3 residues: CASSQDKKNEKLFF. The CDR3 nucleotides are TGCGCCAGCAGCCAAGATAAGAAAAACGAAAAACTGTTTTTT.

This clone was counted a few times. V is TRBV7-3 and J is TRBJ2-5; D gene uncertain. Germline V gene data show CDR1 as SGHTA and CDR2 as FQGTGA. Trimming took 5 bases from V and 9 from J, leaving 19 bases between them. The CDR3 length is 14 residues. The CDR3 nucleotides read TGTGCCAGCAGCCCAGCGCCCGACCGAGCGTCCCAGTACTTC. Translated, it gives CASSPAPDRASQYF. Looking up the rest from reference TRBV7-3 and TRBJ2-5 gives the full variable domain: GAGVSQTPSNKVTEKGKYVELRCDPISGHTALYWYRQSLGQGPEFLIYFQGTGAADDSGLPNDRFFAVRPEGSVSTLKIQRTERGDSAVYLCASSPAPDRASQYFGPGTRLLVL.

This clone was seen only a few times. This chain connects TRBV18 to TRBJ2-7; unclear D gene. Trimming cost V 3 bases and J 3 bases, with 9 bases left between them. CDR3 length equals 13 residues. Germline V gives CDR1 KGHSH, CDR2 LQKENI. The CDR3 sequence: CASSPAVDYEQYF. As DNA, the CDR3 is TGTGCCAGCTCACCGGCAGTCGACTACGAGCAGTACTTC.

There are a few counts of this clone. A far larger clone lies a single base away; this is likely a read error. Different DNA sequences within this sample yield the same CDR3. The V and J genes are TRBV5-4 and TRBJ1-2, with unresolved D. This CDR3 region has 14 residues. Germline assignment: CDR1 SGHNT and CDR2 YYREEE (reference sequence). The V end was cut by 0 bases, the J end by 2 bases, with 8 bases between. The chain's CDR3 is CASSLAGGNYGYTF. The CDR3 DNA reads TGTGCCAGCAGCTTGGCCGGCGGAAACTATGGCTACACCTTC.

This clone was seen more than once but under ten times. The CDR3 loop is CASSSGQGWNTEAFF. Written as DNA, the CDR3 is TGTGCCAGCAGCTCAGGACAGGGTTGGAACACTGAAGCTTTCTTT. This chain links TRBV7-9 with TRBJ1-1; TRBD1 aligns across 8 bases. J gave up 1 base and V 4 bases, and 5 bases lay outside the gene matches. The CDR3 is 15 amino acids. The V gene's germline CDR1 is SEHNR and CDR2 FQNEAQ (reference sequence).

This clone came up a few times. This rearrangement joins TRBV11-2 to TRBJ1-5; unclear D gene. Trimming pared 2 bases from V and 5 bases from J, leaving 7 bases between. CDR1 SGHAT and CDR2 FQNNGV come from the germline V gene. The CDR3 runs 13 residues. For the CDR3, the DNA is TGTGCCAGCAGCTTAAGCGGGGATCAGCCCCAGCATTTT. Translating gives CASSLSGDQPQHF. Together with reference TRBV11-2 and TRBJ1-5, the CDR3 gives the full variable domain: EAGVAQSPRYKIIEKRQSVAFWCNPISGHATLYWYQQILGQGPKLLIQFQNNGVVDDSQLPKDRFSAERLKGVDSTLKIQPAKLEDSAVYLCASSLSGDQPQHFGDGTRLSIL.

The chain joins TRBV7-2 to TRBJ2-5; 8 nucleotides match TRBD2. Germline V gives CDR1 SGHTA, CDR2 FQGNSA. With V trimmed by 5 bases and J by 2 bases, 10 bases remained unmatched. The CDR3 consists of 16 residues. The CDR3 protein is CASSPGLTSGQETQYF. CDR3 bases: TGTGCCAGCAGCCCCGGACTCACTAGCGGACAAGAGACCCAGTACTTC.

This clone occurred a few times. The rearrangement links TRBV6-1 to TRBJ2-5, with 10 bases identical to TRBD1. Germline CDR1 MNHNS, CDR2 SASEGT. Unmatched junction bases numbered 4, after V lost 7 bases and J lost 5 bases. The CDR3 extends over 13 amino acids. Here the CDR3 DNA reads TGTGCCAGCATCGGGACAGGGGTTGAGACCCAGTACTTC. It encodes CASIGTGVETQYF.

The chain carries TRBV7-7 and TRBJ2-5; 12 positions agree with TRBD2. Unmatched junction bases numbered 6, after V lost 5 bases and J lost 2 bases. Per the germline V gene, CDR1 is SSHAT and CDR2 is FNYEAQ (reference sequence). This CDR3 has 16 residues. The DNA of the CDR3 is TGTGCCAGCAGCCCAGGACTAGCGGGATTACAAGAGACCCAGTACTTC. The encoded protein is CASSPGLAGLQETQYF.

This chain links TRBV6-1 with TRBJ1-1, with TRBD1 as a possible D gene (5 bases). V lost 4 bases and J lost 1, with 10 bases in between. This CDR3 comprises 14 residues. Germline CDR1 MNHNS, CDR2 SASEGT. This chain's CDR3 is CASSAWTRNTEAFF. DNA of the CDR3: TGTGCCAGCAGTGCTTGGACAAGGAACACTGAAGCTTTCTTT.

The chain couples TRBV7-3 to TRBJ2-5; D remains ambiguous. V lost 2 bases to trimming and J lost 9 bases, with 16 bases between them. Per the germline V gene, CDR1 is SGHTA and CDR2 is FQGTGA. The CDR3 is 14 residues long. Here the CDR3 reads CASSLGHNVIAQYF. The DNA of the CDR3 is TGTGCCAGCAGCTTAGGCCATAACGTGATAGCCCAGTACTTC.

This clone occurred a few times. The CDR3 protein is CASSRTTGENYGYTF. The CDR3 nucleotides are TGCGCCAGCAGCCGGACTACAGGGGAAAACTATGGCTACACCTTC. The J gene is TRBJ1-2, the V gene TRBV5-1, with 7 bases aligning to TRBD1. Unmatched junction bases numbered 8, after V lost 4 bases and J lost 2 bases. Germline loops: CDR1 SGHRS, CDR2 YFSETQ. The CDR3 covers 15 residues.

This clone was found a few times. The V and J genes are TRBV5-1 and TRBJ2-5; weak D call: TRBD2 (6 bases). V was pared by 0 bases and J by 10 bases, with 10 bases between. CDR3 length: 12 residues. Germline V gene sequence: CDR1 SGHRS, CDR2 YFSETQ. Written as DNA, the CDR3 is TGCGCCAGCAGCTTGGCTAGCGAAGGCCAGTACTTC. Protein: CASSLASEGQYF.

There are a few counts of this clone. V gene TRBV6-5 combines with J gene TRBJ1-5, with a tentative D call TRBD1 (5 bases). V lost 5 bases and J 4 bases, leaving 15 bases between the germline ends. Looked up from germline, CDR1 is MNHEY and CDR2 is SVGAGI. CDR3 length equals 15 residues. The CDR3 is CASSLGGFGNQPQHF. The CDR3 DNA sequence: TGTGCCAGCAGTCTGGGGGGGTTTGGTAATCAGCCCCAGCATTTT.

This clone was seen a few times. The chain is built from TRBV28 and TRBJ2-6, with D possibly matching TRBD1 (5 bases). Germline values: CDR1 MDHEN, CDR2 SYDVKM. V lost 4 bases, J lost 0 bases, and 10 bases lay in between. The CDR3 is 16 amino acids. CDR3 loop: CASSSTAFSGANVLTF. CDR3 bases: TGTGCCAGCAGTTCGACAGCTTTCTCTGGGGCCAACGTCCTGACTTTC. The full variable domain, rest sourced from reference TRBV28 and TRBJ2-6, is DVKVTQSSRYLVKRTGEKVFLECVQDMDHENMFWYRQDPGLGLRLIYFSYDVKMKEKGDIPEGYSVSREKKERFSLILESASTNQTSMYLCASSSTAFSGANVLTFGAGSRLTVL.

This chain uses TRBV5-1 with TRBJ2-7; a weak D match, TRBD2 (5 bases). The germline gives CDR1 SGHRS, CDR2 YFSETQ. V gave up 4 bases and J gave up 0 bases, with 11 bases separating them. The CDR3 contains 14 residues. The CDR3 DNA is TGCGCCAGCAGCCCGGACTTCATCTCCTACGAGCAGTACTTC. This sequence encodes CASSPDFISYEQYF.

The rearrangement joins TRBV11-2 to TRBJ2-5; possibly TRBD1 or TRBD2 for D (5 bases each). The CDR3 loop spans 15 amino acids. Germline-derived CDR1 and CDR2 are SGHAT and FQNNGV. With 4 bases removed from V and 1 base from J, the gap between germline ends came to 13 bases. The CDR3 loop is CASSYGIGTQETQYF. The CDR3 DNA sequence: TGTGCCAGCAGCTACGGGATCGGGACCCAAGAGACCCAGTACTTC.

This clone was detected only a few times. The sample carries other DNA sequences with the same CDR3. The chain employs TRBV28 and TRBJ2-7; D is unclear. Germline V gene lookup returns CDR1 MDHEN and CDR2 SYDVKM. This CDR3 has 13 residues. Trimming shortened V by 8 bases and J by 3 bases, and 14 bases separated the two germline ends. In nucleotides, the CDR3 is TGTGCCAGCTCTCTCTCCCCCAGCTACGAGCAGTACTTC. Translation: CASSLSPSYEQYF. The full variable domain, rest sourced from reference TRBV28 and TRBJ2-7, is DVKVTQSSRYLVKRTGEKVFLECVQDMDHENMFWYRQDPGLGLRLIYFSYDVKMKEKGDIPEGYSVSREKKERFSLILESASTNQTSMYLCASSLSPSYEQYFGPGTRLTVT.

The chain combines TRBV7-8 with TRBJ2-2, with a possible D match to TRBD2 (6 bases). Per the germline V gene, CDR1 is SGHVS and CDR2 is FQNEAQ. This CDR3 contains 16 residues. V was cut by 6 bases and J by 1 base, with 15 bases left in between. This chain's CDR3 is CASRGRGAQNTGELFF. For the CDR3, the DNA is TGTGCCAGCAGGGGCCGCGGGGCGCAGAACACCGGGGAGCTGTTTTTT.

This clone came up a few times. V gene TRBV5-1 combines with J gene TRBJ2-1, with TRBD2 matching over 10 bases. V lost 4 bases to trimming and J lost 8 bases; unmatched junction nucleotides: 18. The CDR3 extends over 18 amino acids. CDR1 and CDR2 from the germline V gene are SGHRS and YFSETQ. Here the CDR3 reads CASSLGVTSGYRSDEQFF. The CDR3 DNA follows: TGCGCCAGCAGCCTGGGGGTGACTAGCGGGTACCGTAGCGATGAGCAGTTCTTC. Variable domain in full (rest from reference TRBV5-1 and TRBJ2-1): KAGVTQTPRYLIKTRGQQVTLSCSPISGHRSVSWYQQTPGQGLQFLFEYFSETQRNKGNFPGRFSGRQFSNSRSEMNVSTLELGDSALYLCASSLGVTSGYRSDEQFFGPGTRLTVL.

The rearrangement links TRBV4-1 to TRBJ2-3; maybe TRBD2 (5 bases). The CDR3 is 14 amino acids. V was cut by 0 bases and J by 6 bases, with 10 bases left in between. Germline CDR1 and CDR2: MGHRA and YSYEKL. The CDR3 nucleotides are TGCGCCAGCAGCCAAGATCTGCGAGGGGATACGCAGTATTTT. Protein: CASSQDLRGDTQYF.

The table lists this clone with a few counts. This chain links TRBV28 with TRBJ1-2, with D possibly TRBD1 on 6 matching bases. V was clipped by 7 bases and J by 2 bases, with 14 bases between them. The CDR3 contains 14 residues. In germline, CDR1 is MDHEN, CDR2 SYDVKM. CDR3 DNA: TGTGCCAGCACCGGGACAACCCGGAACTATGGCTACACCTTC. Residues: CASTGTTRNYGYTF.

This sequence joins TRBV7-9 and TRBJ2-1; D perhaps matches TRBD1 (5 bases). The V end was cut by 5 bases, the J end by 8 bases, with 22 bases between. The germline gives CDR1 SEHNR, CDR2 FQNEAQ (reference sequence). This CDR3 region has 16 residues. The CDR3 is CASSPKARIQGDEQFF. The DNA of the CDR3 is TGTGCCAGCAGCCCCAAGGCCCGTATACAAGGGGATGAGCAGTTCTTC.

This clone was seen a few times. The chain links TRBV5-1 to TRBJ1-6, with TRBD1 matching over 8 bases. V dropped 2 bases and J dropped 8; count of bases not matched to a gene: 9. This CDR3 comprises 16 residues. In germline, CDR1 is SGHRS, CDR2 YFSETQ. CDR3 in amino acids: CASSLLPKDRDSPLHF. CDR3 sequence (DNA): TGCGCCAGCAGCTTACTTCCGAAGGACAGGGATTCACCCCTCCACTTT.

The chain carries TRBV20-1 and TRBJ2-7; D uncertain. Germline lookup yields CDR1 DFQATT and CDR2 SNEGSKA (reference sequence). The germline V and J ends were trimmed by 3 bases and 6 bases, with 9 bases remaining between them. The CDR3 consists of 11 residues. In DNA, the CDR3 is TGCAGTGCTAGCGTGGCCCGCGAGCAGTACTTC. This gives the protein CSASVAREQYF.

This clone occurred many times. The gene calls are TRBV21-1 and TRBJ2-1; the DNA was not used to check the table's D call, TRBD2. TRBV21-1 constitutes a pseudogene. The length of the CDR3 is 11 residues. The CDR3 here is CASSHGNEQFF. Written as DNA, the CDR3 is TGTGCCAGCAGCCACGGCAATGAGCAGTTCTTC.

The chain's CDR3 is CASSQDRTGGGDEQFF. The CDR3 coding sequence is TGTGCCAGCAGCCAGGACCGGACAGGTGGTGGGGATGAGCAGTTCTTC. The chain has TRBV4-2 and TRBJ2-1, with 7 positions matching TRBD1. The CDR3 is 16 residues long. V shed 3 bases, J shed 8 bases, and the junction held 13 bases outside the gene matches. CDR1 and CDR2 from the germline V gene are LGHNA and YNFKEQ.

This clone was seen a few times. The rearrangement uses TRBV5-1 and TRBJ2-6; D might be TRBD1 or TRBD2, each matching 5 bases. The CDR3 covers 15 residues. Germline values: CDR1 SGHRS, CDR2 YFSETQ. The V gene lost 4 bases and the J gene lost 5 bases, with 13 bases spanning the gap. Here the CDR3 reads CASSERGDWANVLTF. CDR3 sequence (DNA): TGCGCCAGCAGCGAACGGGGCGACTGGGCCAACGTCCTGACTTTC.

This clone occurred a few times. An end of the junction does not agree with germline; a read error may underlie this. The V gene is TRBV28, the J gene TRBJ2-7, with D perhaps TRBD1 (5 bases). CDR1 MDHEN and CDR2 SYDVKM come from the germline V gene. This CDR3 spans 15 amino acids. The CDR3 here is CASSSTDRVRYQQYF. The CDR3 DNA reads TGTGCCAGCAGTTCGACCGACAGAGTTCGCTACCAGCAGTACTTC.

This sequence joins TRBV14 and TRBJ2-5, with D perhaps TRBD1 or TRBD2 (6 bases each). The CDR3 extends over 13 amino acids. Trimming took off 4 bases at V and 1 base at J, with 7 bases between the two ends. The germline V gene has CDR1 SGHDN and CDR2 FVKESK. The CDR3 DNA follows: TGTGCCAGCAGCCGGGGGGCCCAAGAGACCCAGTACTTC. It encodes CASSRGAQETQYF.